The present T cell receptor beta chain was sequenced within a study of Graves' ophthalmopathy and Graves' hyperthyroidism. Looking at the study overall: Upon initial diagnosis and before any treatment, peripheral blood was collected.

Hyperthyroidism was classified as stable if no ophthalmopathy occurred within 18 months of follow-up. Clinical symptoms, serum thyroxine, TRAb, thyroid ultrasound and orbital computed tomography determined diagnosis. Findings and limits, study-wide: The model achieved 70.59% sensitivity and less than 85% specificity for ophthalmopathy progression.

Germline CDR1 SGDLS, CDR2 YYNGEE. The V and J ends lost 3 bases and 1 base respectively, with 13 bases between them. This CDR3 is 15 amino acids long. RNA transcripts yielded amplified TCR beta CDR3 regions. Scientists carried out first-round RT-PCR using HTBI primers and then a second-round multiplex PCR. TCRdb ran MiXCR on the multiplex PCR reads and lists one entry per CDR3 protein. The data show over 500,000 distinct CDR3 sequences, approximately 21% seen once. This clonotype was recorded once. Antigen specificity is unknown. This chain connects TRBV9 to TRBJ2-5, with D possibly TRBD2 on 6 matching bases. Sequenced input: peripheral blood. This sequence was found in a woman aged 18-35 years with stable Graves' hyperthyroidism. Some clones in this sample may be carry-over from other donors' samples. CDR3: CASSALASAQETQYF. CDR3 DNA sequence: TGTGCCAGCAGCGCGCTAGCGTCAGCCCAAGAGACCCAGTACTTC.